What follows is one T cell receptor (beta chain) and its context. Its antigen is unknown. These data are taken from a study of cytomegalovirus exposure and HLA in healthy donors. Sequencing was performed with immunoSEQ multiplex PCR; in TCRdb, only in-frame clones are kept and a portion is missing. The sample holds 300,000 to 400,000 clones, roughly 85% seen once. General study findings and limits: TCR beta chains numbering 164 were designated cytomegalovirus-associated.

V dropped 3 bases and J dropped 6; count of bases not matched to a gene: 7. This CDR3 comprises 16 residues. CDR1 is SGHVS, CDR2 FNYEAQ, per germline. Sequenced sample: PBMCs. This chain uses TRBV7-6 with TRBJ2-1, with TRBD2 matching 11 bases. This TCR was sampled from a woman aged 18-29 years in good health and CMV-seronegative. CDR3 nucleotides: TGTGCCAGCAGCTTTTTAGCGGGAGGGCCGGGCAATGAGCAGTTCTTC. This encodes CASSFLAGGPGNEQFF. Drawing the rest from reference TRBV7-6 and TRBJ2-1, the complete variable domain is GAGVSQSPRYKVTKRGQDVALRCDPISGHVSLYWYRQALGQGPEFLTYFNYEAQQDKSGLPNDRFSAERPEGSISTLTIQRTEQRDSAMYRCASSFLAGGPGNEQFFGPGTRLTVL.